These 31 T cell receptor beta chains came from one sample sequenced in a study of blood T cell repertoires in COVID-19. The repertoire was sequenced with immunoSEQ multiplex PCR; TCRdb's copy has only in-frame clones and lacks some. The profile shows about 150,000 clones, just over 85% of them singletons. Sequenced sample: PBMCs or T cells enriched from blood (not recorded which). These receptors all stem from a man between 45 and 60 years old who had recovered from COVID-19.

The chain uses TRBV21-1 and TRBJ2-7; the D segment call TRBD2 is taken from the table without a DNA check. TRBV21-1 is assigned pseudogene status. This CDR3 contains 15 residues. CDR3 protein: CARGSGGSSGYEQYV. The CDR3, as DNA: TGTGCCAGAGGGAGCGGGGGGTCCTCGGGCTACGAGCAGTACGTC.

The rearrangement uses TRBV7-2 and TRBJ2-5; no reliable D call. The V end was cut by 5 bases, the J end by 4 bases, with 5 bases between. The CDR3 length is 11 residues. Germline assignment: CDR1 SGHTA and CDR2 FQGNSA. CDR3 in amino acids: CASSPRETQYF. The CDR3 DNA reads TGTGCCAGCAGCCCTCGAGAGACCCAGTACTTC.

This clone came up a few times. V gene TRBV27 combines with J gene TRBJ1-1, with D tentatively TRBD1 (6 bases). CDR1 and CDR2 from the germline V gene are MNHEY and SMNVEV (reference sequence). V lost 3 bases and J 5 bases, leaving 22 bases between the germline ends. CDR3 length equals 17 residues. The CDR3 region is CASSFLGTGTRRTEAFF. The CDR3 region has the DNA TGTGCCAGCAGTTTCCTGGGTACAGGGACCAGAAGGACTGAAGCTTTCTTT.

This rearrangement joins TRBV6-1 to TRBJ2-7, with TRBD2 matching over 8 bases. Trimming removed 2 bases from V and 7 bases from J; junction bases left unmatched: 13. CDR1 is MNHNS and CDR2 is SASEGT in the germline V gene. The CDR3 totals 16 residues. The CDR3 sequence is CASSELGAGGPKEQYF. The CDR3 DNA reads TGTGCCAGCAGTGAATTAGGGGCGGGGGGCCCTAAAGAGCAGTACTTC.

The V call is TRBV5-1, the J call TRBJ2-1, with D possibly being TRBD2 (6 bases). Germline V gene lookup returns CDR1 SGHRS and CDR2 YFSETQ. V lost 2 bases and J 9 bases, leaving 18 bases between the germline ends. The CDR3 length is 15 residues. In nucleotides, the CDR3 is TGCGCCAGCAGCTTTCAACTAGCTGGGGGTGGTGAGCAGTTCTTC. This encodes CASSFQLAGGGEQFF.

The chain uses TRBV29-1 and TRBJ2-1; maybe TRBD1 (6 bases). The V and J ends lost 8 bases and 2 bases respectively, with 19 bases between them. The CDR3 extends over 15 amino acids. From germline, CDR1 is SQVTM and CDR2 ANQGSEA. The CDR3 loop is CSSSGGLNPYNEQFF. The CDR3 coding sequence is TGCAGCTCGAGTGGGGGCTTGAACCCCTACAATGAGCAGTTCTTC.

This clone was counted a single time. The V and J genes are TRBV19 and TRBJ1-5; no definite D call. The V end lost 3 bases, the J end lost 11 bases, and 20 bases lay between the germline ends. This CDR3 has 15 residues. Germline V lookup: CDR1 LNHDA, CDR2 SQIVND (reference sequence). CDR3 sequence reads: CASSMEGSSRRAQHF. CDR3 bases: TGTGCCAGTAGTATGGAAGGCAGTTCTCGGAGGGCCCAGCATTTT.

The J gene is TRBJ1-2, the V gene TRBV3-1 (or the pseudogene TRBV3-2); no reliable D call. With 0 bases removed from V and 8 bases from J, the gap between germline ends came to 10 bases. Germline CDR1 and CDR2: LGHDT and YNNKEL (reference sequence). The CDR3 spans 13 residues. CDR3 region: CASSQDPGNGYTF. In nucleotides, the CDR3 is TGTGCCAGCAGCCAAGATCCCGGGAACGGCTACACCTTC.

This chain links TRBV7-9 with TRBJ1-1, with 10 bases lining up with TRBD1. J was trimmed by 0 bases and V by 10 bases; bases with no gene match: 5. The CDR3 consists of 14 residues. Germline CDR1 reads SEHNR; CDR2 reads FQNEAQ (reference sequence). The CDR3 reads CAIGTGDMNTEAFF. The CDR3 coding sequence is TGTGCCATCGGGACAGGGGATATGAACACTGAAGCTTTCTTT.

The V call is TRBV18, the J call TRBJ2-1; TRBD2 aligns across 8 bases. This CDR3 comprises 15 residues. V dropped 4 bases and J dropped 9; count of bases not matched to a gene: 11. Germline-derived CDR1 and CDR2 are KGHSH and LQKENI. For the CDR3, the DNA is TGTGCCAGCTCACAAACCTCGGGACTAGTCGTTGAGCAGTTCTTC. It translates to CASSQTSGLVVEQFF.

This chain links TRBV28 with TRBJ1-2; 9 nucleotides line up with TRBD1. V was pared by 7 bases and J by 7 bases, with 7 bases of the junction left unmatched. CDR1 MDHEN and CDR2 SYDVKM come from the germline V gene. The CDR3 is 13 residues long. DNA of the CDR3: TGTGCCAGCACCTTAGGGACAGGGATTGGCTACACCTTC. This sequence encodes CASTLGTGIGYTF.

This clone was seen a single time. CDR3 protein: CAISERPAGGTDTQYF. The DNA for the CDR3 is TGTGCCATCAGTGAGCGTCCGGCGGGAGGCACAGATACGCAGTATTTT. The rearrangement joins TRBV10-3 to TRBJ2-3, with 7 bases matching TRBD2. Germline V CDR1 and CDR2: ENHRY, SYGVKD. The CDR3 runs to 16 residues. With 2 bases clipped from V and 1 base from J, the junction kept 6 bases outside the gene matches.

The chain combines TRBV12-3 or TRBV12-4 with TRBJ1-1; D remains unclear. The CDR3 length is 11 residues. The V gene lost 3 bases and the J gene lost 11 bases, with 10 bases spanning the gap. The CDR3 DNA follows: TGTGCCAGCAGTTTCGTGGAGCCGGCTTTCTTT. Its protein is CASSFVEPAFF.

The chain recombines TRBV27 with TRBJ1-1; TRBD1 is a possible D gene (6 bases). From germline, CDR1 is MNHEY and CDR2 SMNVEV (reference sequence). V was cut by 3 bases and J by 2 bases, with 19 bases left in between. The CDR3 length is 17 residues. The DNA of the CDR3 is TGTGCCAGCAGTTTGCAGACAGGCGGGGGGAGCAACACTGAAGCTTTCTTT. Translating gives CASSLQTGGGSNTEAFF.

The genes are TRBV30 and TRBJ1-2; 9 bases are shared with TRBD1. Germline assignment: CDR1 GTSNPN and CDR2 SVGIG (reference sequence). V gave up 3 bases and J gave up 8 bases; unmatched junction bases: 4. This CDR3 contains 12 residues. In DNA, the CDR3 is TGTGCCTGGAGACGGACAGGGGTCGGCTACACCTTC. Its protein product is CAWRRTGVGYTF.

J is TRBJ2-7 and V is TRBV12-3 or TRBV12-4; TRBD1 matches 9 bases. This CDR3 region has 13 residues. The ends lost 5 bases at V and 7 bases at J; junction bases unmatched: 6. The CDR3 nucleotides are TGTGCCAGCAGTCCCCAGACAGGGGGAGAGCAGTACGTC. This encodes CASSPQTGGEQYV.

V and J are TRBV19 and TRBJ2-1; 10 bases are shared with TRBD2. The CDR3 sequence is 17 residues long. V gave up 5 bases and J gave up 1 base; unmatched junction bases: 8. The germline V gene encodes CDR1 LNHDA and CDR2 SQIVND (reference sequence). The CDR3 nucleotides read TGTGCCAGTAGTCTTTCTTCTAGCGGGAGATCCTACAATGAGCAGTTCTTC. It codes for CASSLSSSGRSYNEQFF.

The chain is built from TRBV15 and TRBJ1-2, with no clear D. This CDR3 has 16 amino acids. The germline V gene encodes CDR1 LNHNV and CDR2 YYDKDF (reference sequence). Trimming cost V 4 bases and J 4 bases, with 19 bases left between them. The CDR3 sequence is CATSTLGSDGIYGYTF. The CDR3 DNA sequence: TGTGCCACCAGCACCCTAGGCTCGGACGGGATCTATGGCTACACCTTC. The full variable domain, completed using reference TRBV15 and TRBJ1-2, is DAMVIQNPRYQVTQFGKPVTLSCSQTLNHNVMYWYQQKSSQAPKLLFHYYDKDFNNEADTPDNFQSRRPNTSFCFLDIRSPGLGDTAMYLCATSTLGSDGIYGYTFGSGTRLTVV.

A few counts support this clone. The CDR3 bases are TGTGCCAGCAGTATATACAGGGGGGACTACAATGAGCAGTTCTTC. Translated, it gives CASSIYRGDYNEQFF. The genes are TRBV28 and TRBJ2-1; 8 positions match TRBD1. The J segment lost 3 bases and the V segment lost 5 bases, leaving 6 bases of the junction unmatched. CDR1 MDHEN and CDR2 SYDVKM come from the germline V gene. The CDR3 is made up of 15 amino acids.

The chain is built from TRBV7-9 and TRBJ2-4; D gene unclear. Trimming cost V 4 bases and J 0 bases, with 16 bases left between them. There are 17 residues in the CDR3. Germline V gene lookup returns CDR1 SEHNR and CDR2 FQNEAQ (reference sequence). This CDR3 reads CASSSLSSRLAKNIQYF. The CDR3 DNA reads as TGTGCCAGCAGCTCGTTGTCTTCCCGTCTAGCCAAAAACATTCAGTACTTC.

The rearrangement links TRBV5-4 to TRBJ2-2, with 10 bases identical to TRBD1. Germline V CDR1 and CDR2: SGHNT, YYREEE (reference sequence). CDR3 length equals 17 residues. Trimming cost V 5 bases and J 5 bases; bases outside gene matches: 12. CDR3 loop: CASRPTGTGVSTGELFF. The CDR3 bases are TGTGCCAGCAGACCGACCGGGACAGGGGTTTCTACCGGGGAGCTGTTTTTT.

The chain combines TRBV19 with TRBJ1-2, with 8 bases that match TRBD1. V shed 3 bases, J shed 3 bases, and the junction held 3 bases outside the gene matches. CDR3 length: 14 amino acids. From germline, CDR1 is LNHDA and CDR2 SQIVND (reference sequence). The CDR3 loop is CASSIRGRDYGYTF. The CDR3 DNA follows: TGTGCCAGTAGTATCAGGGGGCGCGACTATGGCTACACCTTC.

This clone was observed once. J is TRBJ1-5 and V is TRBV6-6; 9 nucleotides align to TRBD1. The CDR3 extends over 15 amino acids. Per germline, CDR1 MNHNY and CDR2 SVGAGI (reference sequence). V was clipped by 9 bases and J by 3 bases; unmatched bases: 9. CDR3 nucleotide sequence: TGTGCCAGTCGGGACAGGGTGACATTCAATCAGCCCCAGCATTTT. It codes for CASRDRVTFNQPQHF.

This clone was recorded a few times. This chain links TRBV7-9 with TRBJ2-1, with 10 bases matching TRBD2. This CDR3 has 18 residues. CDR1 is SEHNR and CDR2 is FQNEAQ in the germline V gene (reference sequence). Trimming cost V 6 bases and J 4 bases; bases outside gene matches: 15. The CDR3 region has the DNA TGTGCCAGCAGTCCATCAGCTTCTAGCGGGAGACGTTACAATGAGCAGTTCTTC. Its translation: CASSPSASSGRRYNEQFF.

The sample holds one count of this clone. The CDR3 region is CASSLRANYGYTF. The DNA for the CDR3 is TGTGCCAGCAGCTTGCGGGCTAACTATGGCTACACCTTC. The chain recombines TRBV11-3 with TRBJ1-2; D gene unclear. Trimming pared 3 bases from V and 0 bases from J, leaving 5 bases between. This CDR3 comprises 13 residues. Germline V gene data show CDR1 as SGHNT and CDR2 as YENEEA.

The rearrangement uses TRBV21-1 and TRBJ1-2; the table's D call of TRBD1 was not tested on the DNA. TRBV21-1 is designated a pseudogene. This CDR3 has 13 residues. CDR3 sequence: CASSSRGFHGYTF. The CDR3 DNA follows: TGTGCCAGCAGCAGCAGGGGTTTCCATGGCTACACCTTC.

Comment on this clone: The sample holds other DNA sequences that translate to the same CDR3. J is TRBJ1-1 and V is TRBV2; D is unresolved. Trimming pared 4 bases from V and 6 bases from J, leaving 6 bases between. There are 11 residues in the CDR3. Per germline, CDR1 SNHLY and CDR2 FYNNEI. The CDR3 here is CASSGLAEAFF. The DNA for the CDR3 is TGTGCCAGCAGTGGTTTAGCTGAAGCTTTCTTT.

This clone was seen more than once but under ten times. The chain has TRBV29-1 and TRBJ2-1; TRBD2 is a possible D gene (5 bases). The CDR3 has 11 residues. V dropped 5 bases and J dropped 9 bases, with 11 bases sitting between them. In germline, CDR1 is SQVTM, CDR2 ANQGSEA. CDR3 region: CSVQLLVEQFF. The CDR3 DNA follows: TGCAGCGTTCAATTACTAGTTGAGCAGTTCTTC.

The chain is built from TRBV11-2 and TRBJ1-2, with a tentative D call TRBD1 (5 bases). V lost 5 bases, J lost 6 bases, and 13 bases lay in between. The CDR3 extends over 13 amino acids. The V gene's germline CDR1 is SGHAT and CDR2 FQNNGV. The CDR3 sequence is CASSPSPRDGYTF. CDR3 DNA: TGTGCCAGCAGCCCATCCCCCAGGGATGGCTACACCTTC.

Comments on this clone: The junction departs from germline at one end; a sequencing error may be responsible. The chain has TRBV24-1 and TRBJ1-6, with no clear D. The CDR3 runs 13 residues. Germline assignment: CDR1 KGHDR and CDR2 SFDVKD. The CDR3 DNA sequence: TGTGCCACCACTGATTCAGTTAATTCACCCCTCCACTTT. It specifies CATTDSVNSPLHF.

V and J are TRBV6-5 and TRBJ1-6; D unclear. The ends were cut back, 0 bases at V and 7 bases at J, with 4 bases in the middle. This CDR3 has 13 residues. Per the germline V gene, CDR1 is MNHEY and CDR2 is SVGAGI. This CDR3 reads CASSYSRNSPLHF. CDR3 sequence (DNA): TGTGCCAGCAGTTACTCGCGAAATTCACCCCTCCACTTT.